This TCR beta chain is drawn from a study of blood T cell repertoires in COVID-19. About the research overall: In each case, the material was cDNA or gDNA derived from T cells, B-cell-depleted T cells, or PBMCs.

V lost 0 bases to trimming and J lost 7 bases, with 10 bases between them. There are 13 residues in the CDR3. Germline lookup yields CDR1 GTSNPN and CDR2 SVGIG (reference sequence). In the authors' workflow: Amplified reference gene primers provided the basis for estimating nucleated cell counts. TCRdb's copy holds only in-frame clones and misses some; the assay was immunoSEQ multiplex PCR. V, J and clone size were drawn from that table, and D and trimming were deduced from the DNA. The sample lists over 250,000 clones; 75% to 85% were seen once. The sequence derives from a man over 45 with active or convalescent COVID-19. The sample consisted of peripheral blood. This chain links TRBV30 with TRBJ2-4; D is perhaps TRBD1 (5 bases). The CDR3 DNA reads TGTGCCTGGAGTGTGCCAGGGCAGAACATTCAGTACTTC. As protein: CAWSVPGQNIQYF. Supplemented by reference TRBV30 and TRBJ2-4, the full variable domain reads SQTIHQWPATLVQPVGSPLSLECTVEGTSNPNLYWYRQAAGRGLQLLFYSVGIGQISSEVPQNLSASRPQDRQFILSSKKLLLSDSGFYLCAWSVPGQNIQYFGAGTRLSVL.